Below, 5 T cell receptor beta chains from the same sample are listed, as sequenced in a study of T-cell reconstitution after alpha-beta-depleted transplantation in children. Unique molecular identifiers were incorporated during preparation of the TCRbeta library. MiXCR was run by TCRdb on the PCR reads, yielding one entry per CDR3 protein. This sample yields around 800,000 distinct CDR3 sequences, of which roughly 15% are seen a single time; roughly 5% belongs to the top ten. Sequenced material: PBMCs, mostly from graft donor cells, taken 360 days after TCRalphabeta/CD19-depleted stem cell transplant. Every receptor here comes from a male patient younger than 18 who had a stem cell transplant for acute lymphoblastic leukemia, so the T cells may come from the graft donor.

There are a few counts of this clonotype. CDR3 nucleotides: TGTGCCAGCAGCTTAGCGCCTCGAGAGGGACAAAATGAGCAGTTCTTC. Translated, it gives CASSLAPREGQNEQFF. This sequence joins TRBV7-8 and TRBJ2-1; a possible D gene is TRBD1 (6 bases). Germline V gene lookup returns CDR1 SGHVS and CDR2 FQNEAQ. Between the trimmed V and J ends, which lost 0 bases and 7 bases, there was a span of 16 bases. The CDR3 loop spans 16 amino acids.

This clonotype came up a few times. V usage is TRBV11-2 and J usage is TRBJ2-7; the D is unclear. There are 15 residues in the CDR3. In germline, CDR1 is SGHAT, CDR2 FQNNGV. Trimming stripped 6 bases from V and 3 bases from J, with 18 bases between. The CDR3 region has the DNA TGTGCCAGCAGACCTGGGTGGGGTAGGGTCTACGAGCAGTACTTC. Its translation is CASRPGWGRVYEQYF.

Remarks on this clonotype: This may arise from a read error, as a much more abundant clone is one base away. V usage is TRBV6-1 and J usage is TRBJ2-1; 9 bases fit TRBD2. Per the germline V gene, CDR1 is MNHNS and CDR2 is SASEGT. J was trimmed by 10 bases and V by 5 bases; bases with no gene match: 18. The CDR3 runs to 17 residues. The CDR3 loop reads CASSPLRTSARVREQFF. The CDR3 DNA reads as TGTGCCAGCAGTCCCTTACGGACTAGCGCGAGAGTAAGGGAGCAGTTCTTC.

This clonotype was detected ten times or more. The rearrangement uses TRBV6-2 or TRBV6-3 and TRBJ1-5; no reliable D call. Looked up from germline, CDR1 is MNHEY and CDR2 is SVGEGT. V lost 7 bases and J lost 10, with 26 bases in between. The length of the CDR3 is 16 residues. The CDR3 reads CASTDRSRNLINPQHF. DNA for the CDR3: TGTGCCAGCACCGACCGGTCAAGGAACCTGATCAACCCCCAGCATTTT.

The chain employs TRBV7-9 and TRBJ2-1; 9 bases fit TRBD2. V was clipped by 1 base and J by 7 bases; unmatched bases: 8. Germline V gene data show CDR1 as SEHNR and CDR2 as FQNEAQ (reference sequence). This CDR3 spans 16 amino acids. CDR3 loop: CASSLVGGRALNEQFF. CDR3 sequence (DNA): TGTGCCAGCAGCTTAGTCGGCGGGAGGGCCCTGAATGAGCAGTTCTTC. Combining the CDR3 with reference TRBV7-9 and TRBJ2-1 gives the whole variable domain DTGVSQNPRHKITKRGQNVTFRCDPISEHNRLYWYRQTLGQGPEFLTYFQNEAQLEKSRLLSDRFSAERPKGSFSTLEIQRTEQGDSAMYLCASSLVGGRALNEQFFGPGTRLTVL.